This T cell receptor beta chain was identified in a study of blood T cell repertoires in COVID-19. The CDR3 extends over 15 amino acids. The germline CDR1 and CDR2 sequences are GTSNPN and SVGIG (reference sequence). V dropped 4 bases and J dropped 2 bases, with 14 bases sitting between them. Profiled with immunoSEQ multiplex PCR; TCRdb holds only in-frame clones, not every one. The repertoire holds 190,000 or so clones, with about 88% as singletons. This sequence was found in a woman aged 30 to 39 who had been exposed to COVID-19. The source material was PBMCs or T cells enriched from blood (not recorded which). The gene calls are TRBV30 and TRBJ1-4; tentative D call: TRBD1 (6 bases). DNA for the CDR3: TGTGCCTGGACCCCAGGGGTTGTGACTAATGAAAAACTGTTTTTT. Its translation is CAWTPGVVTNEKLFF. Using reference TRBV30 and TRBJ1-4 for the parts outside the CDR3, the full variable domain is SQTIHQWPATLVQPVGSPLSLECTVEGTSNPNLYWYRQAAGRGLQLLFYSVGIGQISSEVPQNLSASRPQDRQFILSSKKLLLSDSGFYLCAWTPGVVTNEKLFFGSGTQLSVL.